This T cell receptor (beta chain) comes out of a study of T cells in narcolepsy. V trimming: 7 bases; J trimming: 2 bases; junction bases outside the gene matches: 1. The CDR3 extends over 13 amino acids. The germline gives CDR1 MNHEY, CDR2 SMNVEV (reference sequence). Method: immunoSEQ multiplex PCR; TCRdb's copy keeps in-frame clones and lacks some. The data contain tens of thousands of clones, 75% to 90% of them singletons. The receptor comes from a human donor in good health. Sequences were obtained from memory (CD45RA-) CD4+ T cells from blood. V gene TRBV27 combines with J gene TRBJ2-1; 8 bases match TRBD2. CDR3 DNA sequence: TGTGCCAGCAAAGCGGGAGCCTACAATGAGCAGTTCTTC. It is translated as CASKAGAYNEQFF.